These T cell receptor beta chains were read from a single sample in a study of CD8 T cells in ankylosing spondylitis. Each CDR3 protein is one row after TCRdb ran MiXCR on the 5' RACE reads. The sample includes 150,000 to 200,000 distinct CDR3 sequences, about 18% of them seen just once. Material: blood, either unsorted or a sorted T cell fraction (not recorded which). These receptors were collected from a male donor aged 10-29 years with ankylosing spondylitis or in good health (not recorded which). Both conserved end residues are part of each CDR3. The D gene is left open where the match is weak. Clone size, where shown, is once, few, many, or a class for clones that have expanded.

V gene: TRBV18; D gene: .; clone size: many; J gene: TRBJ2-5; CDR3 protein: CASSVPSNPRGGTQYF; CDR3 DNA: TGTGCCAGCTCGGTACCGTCAAACCCCCGAGGAGGGACCCAGTACTTC
V gene: TRBV7-9; D gene: .; clone size: many; J gene: TRBJ1-3; CDR3 protein: CASSLVQKISGNTIYF; CDR3 DNA: TGTGCCAGCAGCTTAGTACAGAAAATCTCTGGAAACACCATATATTTT
V gene: TRBV29-1; D gene: .; clone size: many; J gene: TRBJ1-2; CDR3 protein: CSAEPRDGANYGYTF; CDR3 DNA: TGCAGCGCCGAGCCCCGGGACGGAGCTAACTATGGCTACACCTTC
V gene: TRBV6-5; D gene: .; clone size: many; J gene: TRBJ2-1; CDR3 protein: CASSYYQGLTYNEQFF; CDR3 DNA: TGTGCCAGCAGTTACTACCAGGGGCTAACATACAATGAGCAGTTCTTC
V gene: TRBV4-3; D gene: TRBD2; clone size: once; J gene: TRBJ2-3; CDR3 protein: CASNYAKRGGTDTQYF; CDR3 DNA: TGCGCCAGCAACTATGCCAAGCGGGGTGGGACAGATACGCAGTATTTT
V gene: TRBV12-3/TRBV12-4; D gene: TRBD2; clone size: many; J gene: TRBJ2-1; CDR3 protein: CASSYLAGVFNEQFF; CDR3 DNA: TGTGCCAGCAGTTATCTAGCGGGAGTGTTCAATGAGCAGTTCTTC
V gene: TRBV20-1; D gene: TRBD1; clone size: many; J gene: TRBJ1-5; CDR3 protein: CSAGDRDQPQHF; CDR3 DNA: TGCAGTGCAGGGGACAGAGATCAGCCCCAGCATTTT
V gene: TRBV27; D gene: TRBD1; clone size: many; J gene: TRBJ2-1; CDR3 protein: CASSLWDRDYNEQFF; CDR3 DNA: TGTGCCAGCAGTTTATGGGACAGGGACTACAATGAGCAGTTCTTC
V gene: TRBV12-3/TRBV12-4; D gene: .; clone size: many; J gene: TRBJ1-2; CDR3 protein: CASARQGYYGYTF; CDR3 DNA: TGTGCCAGTGCCCGCCAGGGTTACTATGGCTACACCTTC
V gene: TRBV2; D gene: TRBD1; clone size: many; J gene: TRBJ2-5; CDR3 protein: CASSEETGGPETQYF; CDR3 DNA: TGTGCCAGCAGTGAAGAGACAGGGGGGCCAGAGACCCAGTACTTC
V gene: TRBV3-1; D gene: TRBD1; clone size: many; J gene: TRBJ2-4; CDR3 protein: CASSRKTGGEAKNIQYF; CDR3 DNA: TGTGCCAGCAGCCGCAAAACAGGGGGTGAGGCCAAAAACATTCAGTACTTC
V gene: TRBV7-9; D gene: TRBD2; clone size: many; J gene: TRBJ2-5; CDR3 protein: CASSFPRVSGKGETQYF; CDR3 DNA: TGTGCCAGCAGCTTCCCGAGGGTTAGCGGGAAGGGAGAGACCCAGTACTTC
V gene: TRBV5-1; D gene: .; clone size: many; J gene: TRBJ1-1; CDR3 protein: CASSLVGGRGTEAFF; CDR3 DNA: TGCGCCAGCAGCTTGGTTGGAGGGAGAGGCACTGAAGCTTTCTTT
V gene: TRBV18; D gene: TRBD1; clone size: many; J gene: TRBJ2-5; CDR3 protein: CASSQRPGTGTEGETQYF; CDR3 DNA: TGTGCCAGCTCGCAGAGACCCGGGACAGGCACCGAAGGGGAGACCCAGTACTTC
V gene: TRBV28; D gene: .; clone size: many; J gene: TRBJ2-7; CDR3 protein: CASKTQKGGSSYEQYF; CDR3 DNA: TGTGCCAGCAAAACCCAAAAAGGGGGGAGCTCCTACGAGCAGTACTTC
V gene: TRBV4-3; D gene: TRBD2; clone size: many; J gene: TRBJ2-1; CDR3 protein: CASSQDTSGMYNEQFF; CDR3 DNA: TGCGCCAGCAGCCAAGATACTAGCGGGATGTACAATGAGCAGTTCTTC
V gene: TRBV20-1; D gene: TRBD1; clone size: once; J gene: TRBJ2-4; CDR3 protein: CSARDGDRKNIQYF; CDR3 DNA: TGCAGTGCTAGAGACGGGGACAGAAAAAACATTCAGTACTTC
V gene: TRBV28; D gene: .; clone size: many; J gene: TRBJ2-3; CDR3 protein: CASSSSDQLSTDTQYF; CDR3 DNA: TGTGCCAGCAGCTCATCAGACCAGCTTAGCACAGATACGCAGTATTTT
V gene: TRBV7-9; D gene: TRBD2; clone size: many; J gene: TRBJ2-5; CDR3 protein: CASSLVGLVKETQYF; CDR3 DNA: TGTGCCAGCAGCTTAGTCGGACTAGTTAAGGAGACCCAGTACTTC
V gene: TRBV6-5; D gene: .; clone size: many; J gene: TRBJ1-2; CDR3 protein: CASSRGFYGYTF; CDR3 DNA: TGTGCCAGCAGTCGGGGTTTCTATGGCTACACCTTC
V gene: TRBV6-2/TRBV6-3; D gene: .; clone size: many; J gene: TRBJ2-7; CDR3 protein: CASSYPGRSYEQYF; CDR3 DNA: TGTGCCAGCAGTTACCCGGGACGGAGTTACGAGCAGTACTTC
V gene: TRBV7-6; D gene: .; clone size: many; J gene: TRBJ1-3; CDR3 protein: CASSLADAGGISGNTIYF; CDR3 DNA: TGTGCCAGCAGCTTAGCGGATGCCGGGGGGATCTCTGGAAACACCATATATTTT
V gene: TRBV20-1; D gene: TRBD1; clone size: many; J gene: TRBJ2-2; CDR3 protein: CSAPHTGETGELFF; CDR3 DNA: TGCAGTGCTCCACATACAGGGGAGACCGGGGAGCTGTTTTTT
V gene: TRBV6-2/TRBV6-3; D gene: .; clone size: .; J gene: TRBJ2-2; CDR3 protein: CASSSYRAWGTGELFF; CDR3 DNA: TGTGCCAGCAGTTCCTACAGGGCCTGGGGGACCGGGGAGCTGTTTTTT
V gene: TRBV5-6; D gene: .; clone size: many; J gene: TRBJ2-3; CDR3 protein: CASSLPYGRVDTQYF; CDR3 DNA: TGTGCCAGCAGCCTGCCGTACGGGAGAGTAGATACGCAGTATTTT
V gene: TRBV20-1; D gene: TRBD1; clone size: few; J gene: TRBJ2-7; CDR3 protein: CSAPGGWSYEQYF; CDR3 DNA: TGCAGTGCTCCAGGGGGCTGGTCCTACGAGCAGTACTTC
V gene: TRBV5-1; D gene: TRBD2; clone size: many; J gene: TRBJ2-1; CDR3 protein: CASSWGTKDNEQFF; CDR3 DNA: TGCGCCAGCAGCTGGGGGACTAAGGACAATGAGCAGTTCTTC
V gene: TRBV2; D gene: .; clone size: .; J gene: TRBJ2-1; CDR3 protein: CASSEARQVPYNEQFF; CDR3 DNA: TGTGCCAGCAGTGAAGCGCGACAGGTTCCTTACAATGAGCAGTTCTTC
V gene: TRBV20-1; D gene: .; clone size: .; J gene: TRBJ2-5; CDR3 protein: CSAKGGRGTMETQYF; CDR3 DNA: TGCAGTGCTAAGGGGGGAAGGGGAACGATGGAGACCCAGTACTTC
V gene: TRBV4-1; D gene: .; clone size: .; J gene: TRBJ2-1; CDR3 protein: CASSQFPTDAPPNEQFF; CDR3 DNA: TGCGCCAGCAGCCAGTTTCCCACCGATGCGCCACCCAATGAGCAGTTCTTC
V gene: TRBV12-3/TRBV12-4; D gene: .; clone size: many; J gene: TRBJ2-5; CDR3 protein: CASSPRRGGQETQYF; CDR3 DNA: TGTGCCAGCAGTCCCCGGAGGGGCGGACAAGAGACCCAGTACTTC
V gene: TRBV6-2/TRBV6-3; D gene: TRBD2; clone size: many; J gene: TRBJ2-2; CDR3 protein: CASSYPTSGAINTGELFF; CDR3 DNA: TGTGCCAGCAGTTACCCTACTAGCGGGGCGATAAACACCGGGGAGCTGTTTTTT
V gene: TRBV12-3/TRBV12-4; D gene: .; clone size: many; J gene: TRBJ2-5; CDR3 protein: CASSSSGQETQYF; CDR3 DNA: TGTGCCAGCAGTTCCTCGGGGCAAGAGACCCAGTACTTC
V gene: TRBV7-6; D gene: .; clone size: once; J gene: TRBJ2-2; CDR3 protein: CASRLQGGSGTGELFF; CDR3 DNA: TGTGCAAGCAGGCTGCAGGGAGGATCGGGGACCGGGGAGCTGTTTTTT
V gene: TRBV5-1; D gene: .; clone size: many; J gene: TRBJ1-3; CDR3 protein: CASSFTASPSGNTIYF; CDR3 DNA: TGCGCCAGCAGCTTCACGGCCTCTCCCTCTGGAAACACCATATATTTT
V gene: TRBV10-3; D gene: TRBD2; clone size: many; J gene: TRBJ2-2; CDR3 protein: CAIMGLARALGGTGELFF; CDR3 DNA: TGTGCCATCATGGGACTAGCGAGAGCCCTGGGGGGCACCGGGGAGCTGTTTTTT
V gene: TRBV7-8; D gene: TRBD2; clone size: many; J gene: TRBJ2-7; CDR3 protein: CASSSPAGLAGEGTTSYEQYF; CDR3 DNA: TGTGCCAGCAGCAGCCCTGCGGGGTTAGCGGGAGAGGGGACGACCTCCTACGAGCAGTACTTC
V gene: TRBV29-1; D gene: TRBD1; clone size: many; J gene: TRBJ2-1; CDR3 protein: CSVGFGTDYNEQFF; CDR3 DNA: TGCAGCGTTGGGTTCGGGACAGACTACAATGAGCAGTTCTTC
V gene: TRBV29-1; D gene: TRBD2; clone size: .; J gene: TRBJ2-1; CDR3 protein: CSVGGAGGPHEQFF; CDR3 DNA: TGCAGCGTGGGAGGGGCGGGAGGGCCCCATGAGCAGTTCTTC
V gene: TRBV4-3; D gene: .; clone size: many; J gene: TRBJ2-5; CDR3 protein: CASSPGLQQETQYF; CDR3 DNA: TGCGCCAGCAGCCCAGGACTGCAACAAGAGACCCAGTACTTC
V gene: TRBV12-3/TRBV12-4; D gene: .; clone size: few; J gene: TRBJ2-4; CDR3 protein: CASSLGTLAKNIQYF; CDR3 DNA: TGTGCCAGCAGTTTAGGTACTTTAGCCAAAAACATTCAGTACTTC
V gene: TRBV20-1; D gene: TRBD2; clone size: many; J gene: TRBJ2-1; CDR3 protein: CSARGGRDNEQFF; CDR3 DNA: TGCAGTGCTAGAGGCGGGAGGGACAATGAGCAGTTCTTC
V gene: TRBV6-4; D gene: .; clone size: .; J gene: TRBJ2-1; CDR3 protein: CASWSRSGAYNEQFF; CDR3 DNA: TGTGCCAGCTGGAGTCGGTCGGGGGCCTACAATGAGCAGTTCTTC
V gene: TRBV29-1; D gene: TRBD1; clone size: many; J gene: TRBJ2-5; CDR3 protein: CSVESTGTGNVKQETQYF; CDR3 DNA: TGCAGCGTTGAATCCACCGGGACAGGGAACGTCAAACAAGAGACCCAGTACTTC
V gene: TRBV10-3; D gene: .; clone size: many; J gene: TRBJ2-7; CDR3 protein: CAISESGGYEQYF; CDR3 DNA: TGTGCCATCAGTGAGTCGGGGGGCTACGAGCAGTACTTC